This entry describes one T cell receptor beta chain. Its antigen is currently not known. Base qualities are not at hand, and no much larger clone is one base apart. This entry is derived from a study of post-analysis software for immune sequencing data (dated by TCRdb to 2014 to 2015). Regarding the complete study: Relapsing-remitting, secondary progressive and progressive-relapsing multiple sclerosis were recorded as disease courses, and subtype annotation was lacking for some patients. The patient repertoires were set against ten to eleven previously published healthy control repertoires from donors whose ages ranged from roughly 6 to 27 years. A subset of samples was prepared in parallel using single-end sample barcoding, then pooled and co-amplified after Illumina adapter ligation.

Trimming removed 6 bases from V and 2 bases from J; the gene matches leave 7 bases unexplained. Per the germline V gene, MGHRA is the CDR1 and YSYEKL is the CDR2. From the cysteine through the phenylalanine, the CDR3 covers 14 amino acids. The retained sequence is limited to the CDR3, 42 bases, with the frame set at the first base. Library construction relied on PCR. TCRdb lists the instrument as Illumina HiSeq 2500. Unique molecular identifiers were incorporated into TCR beta cDNA libraries to reduce PCR and sequencing biases. Around 500,000 cDNA molecules were obtained for every 1 to 10 million input T cells, so each molecule roughly corresponded to one T cell. The same protocol used for the earlier healthy control dataset was applied to prepare and sequence the patient libraries. Within a given batch, samples were prepared together, multiplexed and sequenced on the same HiSeq lane. The study's own analysis went as follows. MIGEC was used to process the raw barcoded reads, and molecular identifier groups with only a single read were discarded before consensus assembly and CDR3 extraction. Clonotype tables were post-analysed with VDJtools, and diversity was normalized by down-sampling all datasets to the smallest sample size. To correct batch-related cross-sample contamination, repertoire overlap clustering matched CDR3 amino acid sequences but not nucleotide sequences. Through fastp at Q25 and MiXCR, TCRdb rebuilt clones from the public reads, retaining in-frame beta chains. Entries are consolidated by CDR3 protein sequence, retaining the most common genes and DNA. Here the V and J calls rest on TCRdb's processing, not on the authors' analysis. For this sample the table gives roughly 600,000 distinct CDR3 sequences, of which around 40% were detected only once. The biggest ten clones account for about 1.5% of the sample.

On the study overall, not on this receptor specifically: Compared with controls, multiple sclerosis patients had significantly lower normalized Chao1 diversity, a finding suggesting substantial peripheral T-cell clonal expansion. Patients showed significantly higher frequencies than controls for several TRBV segments, among them TRBV5-6, TRBV5-1 and TRBV20-1. Direct clustering with F measure revealed strong co-clustering of samples prepared in the same batch, which led to a batch-effect correction. The control group was slightly older than the multiple sclerosis patient group.

To demonstrate the VDJtools post-analysis software, TCR beta repertoires were profiled from the peripheral blood of more than ten young patients with multiple sclerosis. Multiple sclerosis patients were children and adolescents aged roughly 6 to 15 years. The rearranged segments are TRBV4-1 and TRBJ2-7, and TRBD1 aligns with 7 junction nucleotides. The receptor was derived from a girl between 10 and 17 years old with multiple sclerosis. Source material: blood. The CDR3 protein: CASSRQGVAYEQYF. The nucleotides read TGCGCCAGCAGTAGACAGGGAGTAGCCTACGAGCAGTACTTC.